A selection of T cell receptor beta chains follows, all from one sample in a study of beta chain features in type 1 diabetes. Sequencing was performed with immunoSEQ multiplex PCR; in TCRdb, only in-frame clones are kept and a portion is missing. The repertoire has 250,000 to 350,000 clones, 11% of them found once; the top ten carry about 0.014%. Sequenced material: naive CD4+ T cells from blood. All receptors come from a woman in her twenties or thirties in good health. Each CDR3 is given with its conserved first and last residue. D genes are given only for firm matches. Expanded clones get a size class; other rows say once, few or many, or leave the size out.

CDR3nt	CDR3aa	j_gene	v_gene	d_gene	abundance
TGTGCCAGCAGCCAAGAGGACACAAGGGGGGAGCTGTTTTTT	CASSQEDTRGELFF	TRBJ2-2	TRBV14	NA	NA
TGTGCCAGCAGCAAAGGACAGGGTTACACCGGGGAGCTGTTTTTT	CASSKGQGYTGELFF	TRBJ2-2	TRBV7-3	TRBD1	NA
TGTGCCAGCAGCTTAATACTAGCGGGAGGACGTCAGTACTTC	CASSLILAGGRQYF	TRBJ2-5	TRBV7-2	TRBD2	NA
TGTGCCAGTACCCGGGGACAGGCCTCCTACGAGCAGTACTTC	CASTRGQASYEQYF	TRBJ2-7	TRBV2	TRBD1	few
TGTGCCAGCAGCCCCCCGGGACAGCGGTACGAGCAGTACTTC	CASSPPGQRYEQYF	TRBJ2-7	TRBV7-2	TRBD1	once
TGTGCTAGTGGTTTGGGACTAGCCCCTAGCACAGATACGCAGTATTTT	CASGLGLAPSTDTQYF	TRBJ2-3	TRBV12-5	TRBD2	few
TGTGCCAGCAGCTTGAGCCGAGGTACAGGAGACCTTACCGGGGAGCTGTTTTTT	CASSLSRGTGDLTGELFF	TRBJ2-2	TRBV11-3	NA	NA
TGTGCCAGCAGCTTTGCCAGCGGAAGCCAAGAGACCCAGTACTTC	CASSFASGSQETQYF	TRBJ2-5	TRBV7-3	NA	NA
TGTGCCAGCACTCTGGACACGAACACTGAAGCTTTCTTT	CASTLDTNTEAFF	TRBJ1-1	TRBV6-5	NA	NA
TGCGCCAGCAGCCCTGGGACTAGCGGGGAGACCCAGTACTTC	CASSPGTSGETQYF	TRBJ2-5	TRBV5-1	TRBD2	few
TGCGCCAGCAGCTTCGGAGATTACGAGCAGTACTTC	CASSFGDYEQYF	TRBJ2-7	TRBV5-1	NA	NA
TGTGCCAGTAGCCCTCGGACTAGCGGGGGGAACACCGGGGAGCTGTTTTTT	CASSPRTSGGNTGELFF	TRBJ2-2	TRBV19	TRBD2	few
TGTGCCAGCCTTGGGGAGACGCCAGTTACCTACGAGCAGTACTTC	CASLGETPVTYEQYF	TRBJ2-7	TRBV28	NA	NA
TGTGCCAGCAGCACCCCCGGGACAGGAGCCTACGAGCAGTACTTC	CASSTPGTGAYEQYF	TRBJ2-7	TRBV21-1	NA	few
TGTGCCTGGATCAGTGGGACTAGCGGTACCTACGAGCAGTACTTC	CAWISGTSGTYEQYF	TRBJ2-7	TRBV30	TRBD2	NA
TGTGCCAGCAGTTTCGGAGGGGGCCCCACAGATACGCAGTATTTT	CASSFGGGPTDTQYF	TRBJ2-3	TRBV9	NA	NA
TGTGCCTGGAGTGTACTAGGATGGGACACCTCGCAGCCCCAGCATTTT	CAWSVLGWDTSQPQHF	TRBJ1-5	TRBV30	NA	NA
TGTGCCAGCCCTCCAAGACTAGCGGGACCACCCAATGAGCAGTTCTTC	CASPPRLAGPPNEQFF	TRBJ2-1	TRBV28	TRBD2	few
TGTGCCAGCAGCTTAGATTTGTATCAGGGGTCTTACGAGCAGTACTTC	CASSLDLYQGSYEQYF	TRBJ2-7	TRBV7-2	NA	NA
TGTGCCATCAGTGGTTTTGAGGAGACCCAGTACTTC	CAISGFEETQYF	TRBJ2-5	TRBV10-3	NA	NA
TGTGCCAGCAGTCCACAGGGCTATGCGAGAGACACTGAAGCTTTCTTT	CASSPQGYARDTEAFF	TRBJ1-1	TRBV28	NA	NA
TGTGCCAGCTCACCGGGACAGGGGGATGGGAATGAGCAGTTCTTC	CASSPGQGDGNEQFF	TRBJ2-1	TRBV18	TRBD1	NA